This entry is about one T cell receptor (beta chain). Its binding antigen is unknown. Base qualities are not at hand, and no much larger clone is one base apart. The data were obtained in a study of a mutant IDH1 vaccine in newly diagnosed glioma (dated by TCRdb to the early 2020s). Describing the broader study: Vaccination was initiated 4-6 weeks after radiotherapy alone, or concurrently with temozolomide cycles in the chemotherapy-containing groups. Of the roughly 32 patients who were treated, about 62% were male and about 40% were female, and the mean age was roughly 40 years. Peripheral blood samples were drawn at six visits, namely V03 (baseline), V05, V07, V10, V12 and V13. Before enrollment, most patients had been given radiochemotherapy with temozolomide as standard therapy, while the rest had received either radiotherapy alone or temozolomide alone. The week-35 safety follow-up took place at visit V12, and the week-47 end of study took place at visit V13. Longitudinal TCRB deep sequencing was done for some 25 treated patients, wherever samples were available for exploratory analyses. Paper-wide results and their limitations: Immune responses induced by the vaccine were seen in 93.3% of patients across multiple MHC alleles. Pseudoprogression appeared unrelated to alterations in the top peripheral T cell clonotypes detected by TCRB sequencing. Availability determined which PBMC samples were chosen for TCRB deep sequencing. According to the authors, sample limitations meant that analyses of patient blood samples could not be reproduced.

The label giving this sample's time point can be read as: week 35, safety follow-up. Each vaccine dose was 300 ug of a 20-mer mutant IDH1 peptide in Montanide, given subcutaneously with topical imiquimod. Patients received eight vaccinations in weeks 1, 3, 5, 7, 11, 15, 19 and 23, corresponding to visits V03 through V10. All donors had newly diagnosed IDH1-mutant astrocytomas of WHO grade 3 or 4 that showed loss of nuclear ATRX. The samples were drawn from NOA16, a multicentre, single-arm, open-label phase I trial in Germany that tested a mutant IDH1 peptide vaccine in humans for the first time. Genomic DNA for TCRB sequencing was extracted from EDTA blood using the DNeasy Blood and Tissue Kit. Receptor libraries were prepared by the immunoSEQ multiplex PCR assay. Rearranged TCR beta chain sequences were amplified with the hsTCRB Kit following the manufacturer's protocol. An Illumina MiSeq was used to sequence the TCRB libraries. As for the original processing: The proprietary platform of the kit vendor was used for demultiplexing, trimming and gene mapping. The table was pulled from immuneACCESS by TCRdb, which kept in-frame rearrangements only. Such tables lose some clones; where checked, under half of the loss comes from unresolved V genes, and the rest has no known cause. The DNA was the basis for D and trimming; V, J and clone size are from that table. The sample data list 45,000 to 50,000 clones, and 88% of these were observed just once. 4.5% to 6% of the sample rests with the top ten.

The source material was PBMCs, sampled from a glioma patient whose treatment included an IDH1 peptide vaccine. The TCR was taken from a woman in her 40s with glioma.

The encoded CDR3 is CASSQVRTGAWNTEAFF. The nucleotide sequence reads as follows: TGTGCCAGCAGCCAAGTTCGAACAGGGGCCTGGAACACTGAAGCTTTCTTT. This sequence uses TRBV4-2 and TRBJ1-1; 7 junctional bases match TRBD1. Reading from cysteine to phenylalanine, the CDR3 counts 17 amino acids. Just the 51-base CDR3 DNA is kept, in frame starting at base 1. CDR1 and CDR2, looked up from the germline V gene, are LGHNA and YNFKEQ. Trimming accounts for 1 base at V and 1 base at J, while the number of junction bases matched to no gene is 9.